The present entry profiles one T cell receptor (beta chain) with its context. Its antigen is as yet unknown. The sample belongs to a study of T cell repertoires in cytomegalovirus infection. Study details: CMV epitopes, recently identified HLA-C-restricted and well-studied HLA-B-restricted, were used.

This CDR3 is built from 14 residues. V was clipped by 1 base and J by 6 bases, with 13 bases between them. CDR1 is SGHAT, CDR2 FQNNGV, per germline. Using its own MiXCR run on the reads, TCRdb lists one record per CDR3 protein. The sample includes about 500,000 distinct CDR3 sequences, around a third of them seen just once. The sample consisted of cultured PBMCs, taken from culture after CMV antigen stimulation. This TCR was recovered from a human donor in good health (CMV status not recorded). Some clones in this sample may be carry-over from other donors' samples. This rearrangement joins TRBV11-2 to TRBJ2-7; D is perhaps TRBD1 (5 bases). CDR3: CASSLGSREVEQYV. The CDR3 bases are TGTGCCAGCAGCTTAGGGAGCAGGGAAGTCGAGCAGTACGTC.